These 27 T cell receptor beta chains share one sample of origin, sequenced in a study of molecular identifiers for immune sequencing clone quantification. TCRdb passed the PCR reads through MiXCR, listing each CDR3 protein once. The table has around 460,000 distinct CDR3 sequences, roughly 23% seen once. Material for sequencing was naive CD8+ T cells from blood, with Jurkat cell RNA spiked in. Subset reported: FACS-sorted CD8+CD4-CCR7+CD45RA+ naive T cells. The receptors stem from a human donor in good health. Some libraries in this study had Jurkat cell RNA spiked in.

This clonotype has only a few counts. The rearrangement joins TRBV4-3 to TRBJ1-2; TRBD1 aligns across 9 bases. This CDR3 comprises 16 residues. The J segment lost 4 bases and the V segment lost 0 bases, leaving 6 bases of the junction unmatched. CDR1 LGHNA and CDR2 YSLEER come from the germline V gene. The CDR3 sequence is CASSQDLQGASYGYTF. CDR3 nucleotide sequence: TGCGCCAGCAGCCAAGATTTACAGGGGGCAAGCTATGGCTACACCTTC.

This clonotype was seen a few times. The chain links TRBV7-9 to TRBJ2-7; tentative D call: TRBD2 (6 bases). CDR1 is SEHNR, CDR2 FQNEAQ, per germline (reference sequence). V was cut by 8 bases and J by 5 bases, with 7 bases left in between. CDR3 length equals 10 residues. The CDR3 sequence: CASERDEQYF. CDR3 coding DNA: TGTGCCAGCGAGCGGGACGAGCAGTACTTC.

This clonotype has only a few counts. The V call is TRBV30, the J call TRBJ1-1; no reliable D call. Trimming removed 2 bases from V and 7 bases from J, with 14 bases in between. Germline values: CDR1 GTSNPN, CDR2 SVGIG (reference sequence). The CDR3 runs 13 residues. The CDR3 here is CAWSIWQRYEAFF. For the CDR3, the DNA is TGTGCCTGGAGTATTTGGCAGCGGTATGAAGCTTTCTTT.

The rearrangement links TRBV12-3 or TRBV12-4 to TRBJ2-2; D unclear. V was shortened by 6 bases and J by 5 bases, with 7 bases between the two germline ends. The CDR3 totals 12 residues. In DNA form, the CDR3 reads TGTGCCAGCAGGGTTGATACCGGGGAGCTGTTTTTT. This sequence encodes CASRVDTGELFF.

As regards this clonotype: This may arise from a read error, as a much more abundant clone is one base away. The chain employs TRBV5-3 and TRBJ2-7, with 7 positions matching TRBD2. TRBV5-3 is sorted into the ORF group, with uncertain function. Trimming cost V 8 bases and J 5 bases; bases outside gene matches: 16. The CDR3 extends over 15 amino acids. The DNA of the CDR3 is TGTGCCAGCAGCGGGTGGGCTAGCGGCCTCCACGAGCAGTACTTC. Its translation is CASSGWASGLHEQYF.

The sample holds many counts of this clonotype. The V gene is TRBV5-1, the J gene TRBJ2-3, with D unresolved. Looked up from germline, CDR1 is SGHRS and CDR2 is YFSETQ. This CDR3 contains 16 residues. V lost 0 bases, J lost 1 base, and 12 bases lay in between. The CDR3 loop is CASSLAWERGTDTQYF. DNA for the CDR3: TGCGCCAGCAGCTTGGCTTGGGAAAGGGGCACAGATACGCAGTATTTT. Full variable domain (outside the CDR3, taken from reference TRBV5-1 and TRBJ2-3): KAGVTQTPRYLIKTRGQQVTLSCSPISGHRSVSWYQQTPGQGLQFLFEYFSETQRNKGNFPGRFSGRQFSNSRSEMNVSTLELGDSALYLCASSLAWERGTDTQYFGPGTRLTVL.

This chain uses TRBV30 with TRBJ2-7; D remains ambiguous. Germline-derived CDR1 and CDR2 are GTSNPN and SVGIG (reference sequence). The V and J ends lost 7 bases and 0 bases respectively, with 13 bases between them. This CDR3 comprises 13 residues. The DNA of the CDR3 is TGTGCCTTATCTATCGAAGACTCCTACGAGCAGTACTTC. Translation gives CALSIEDSYEQYF.

The sample holds a few counts of this clonotype. This rearrangement joins TRBV6-7 to TRBJ2-3; the D is unclear. TRBV6-7 is designated an ORF whose function remains uncertain. CDR3 length equals 14 residues. V gave up 5 bases and J gave up 1 base, with 10 bases separating them. DNA of the CDR3: TGTGCCAGCAGTCTCCCGGATCGCACAGATACGCAGTATTTT. The encoded protein is CASSLPDRTDTQYF.

This clonotype was seen a handful of times. The CDR3 DNA is TGTGCCACCAGCAAACTCTTCGAGAGGGATGGAGGCTACACCTTC. Its protein product is CATSKLFERDGGYTF. The rearrangement uses TRBV15 and TRBJ1-2, with D uncertain. V lost 4 bases and J 8 bases, leaving 20 bases between the germline ends. CDR1 is LNHNV and CDR2 is YYDKDF in the germline V gene (reference sequence). This CDR3 is 15 amino acids long.

The chain links TRBV2 to TRBJ2-5, with D hard to call. V was pared by 8 bases and J by 4 bases, with 20 bases between. CDR3 length: 15 residues. Germline CDR1 and CDR2: SNHLY and FYNNEI. The chain's CDR3 is CASGKVSKVRETQYF. CDR3 DNA sequence: TGTGCCAGCGGAAAGGTCTCAAAGGTCCGAGAGACCCAGTACTTC. The full variable domain, its missing parts supplied by reference TRBV2 and TRBJ2-5, is EPEVTQTPSHQVTQMGQEVILRCVPISNHLYFYWYRQILGQKVEFLVSFYNNEISEKSEIFDDQFSVERPDGSNFTLKIRSTKLEDSAMYFCASGKVSKVRETQYFGPGTRLLVL.

The V call is TRBV7-2, the J call TRBJ2-7; 8 bases fit TRBD1. The J segment lost 2 bases and the V segment lost 4 bases, leaving 4 bases of the junction unmatched. The germline V gene has CDR1 SGHTA and CDR2 FQGNSA. This CDR3 is 14 amino acids long. The CDR3 sequence is CASSSGDRPYEQYF. The CDR3 DNA reads as TGTGCCAGCAGCTCGGGGGACAGGCCCTACGAGCAGTACTTC.

CDR3 DNA sequence: TGCAGTGCACGGACAGATGCCGGGGAGCTGTTTTTT. Its translation: CSARTDAGELFF. The J gene is TRBJ2-2, the V gene TRBV20-1; tentative D call: TRBD1 (6 bases). The germline V gene encodes CDR1 DFQATT and CDR2 SNEGSKA (reference sequence). The CDR3 totals 12 residues. The ends were cut back, 6 bases at V and 6 bases at J, with 11 bases in the middle.

This sequence joins TRBV13 and TRBJ2-1, with D unresolved. Between the trimmed V and J ends, which lost 0 bases and 9 bases, there was a span of 6 bases. The CDR3 spans 12 residues. Germline CDR1 reads PRHDT; CDR2 reads FYEKMQ (reference sequence). Here the CDR3 reads CASSLGLGEQFF. For the CDR3, the DNA is TGTGCCAGCAGCTTAGGTTTGGGTGAGCAGTTCTTC.

CDR3 in amino acids: CASSWRQGSYEQYF. The CDR3 bases are TGTGCCAGCAGCTGGAGACAGGGATCCTACGAGCAGTACTTC. The chain links TRBV11-2 to TRBJ2-7; TRBD1 agrees at 7 bases. V trimming: 4 bases; J trimming: 1 base; junction bases outside the gene matches: 4. The CDR3 consists of 14 residues. Germline V gene sequence: CDR1 SGHAT, CDR2 FQNNGV.

A remark on this clonotype: This could be a read error, since a much larger clone is one nucleotide away. The gene calls are TRBV28 and TRBJ2-7, with D possibly TRBD1 on 5 matching bases. Germline V gene lookup returns CDR1 MDHEN and CDR2 SYDVKM. CDR3 length equals 13 residues. The germline V and J ends were trimmed by 5 bases and 4 bases, with 12 bases remaining between them. CDR3 nucleotides: TGTGCCAGCAGTGGCAGGGTGACATACGAGCAGTACTTC. As protein: CASSGRVTYEQYF.

This clonotype came up a few times. The V and J genes are TRBV5-6 and TRBJ2-7, with D perhaps TRBD2 (6 bases). Germline V gives CDR1 SGHDT, CDR2 YYEEEE. Trimming stripped 0 bases from V and 5 bases from J, with 12 bases between. This CDR3 comprises 14 residues. CDR3 amino acids: CASSLAGSLHEQYF. The CDR3 nucleotides read TGTGCCAGCAGCTTGGCCGGGAGTCTCCACGAGCAGTACTTC.

This clonotype was observed many times. The chain has TRBV7-2 and TRBJ1-3; 7 nucleotides line up with TRBD1. The CDR3 loop spans 15 amino acids. V dropped 7 bases and J dropped 0; count of bases not matched to a gene: 6. Germline assignment: CDR1 SGHTA and CDR2 FQGNSA. The CDR3 protein is CASKRDSFSGNTIYF. The DNA for the CDR3 is TGTGCCAGCAAACGGGACAGCTTCTCTGGAAACACCATATATTTT.

The chain links TRBV13 to TRBJ1-1, with a tentative D call TRBD1 (5 bases). Germline V gene sequence: CDR1 PRHDT, CDR2 FYEKMQ (reference sequence). This CDR3 is 15 amino acids long. V lost 7 bases to trimming and J lost 4 bases, with 19 bases between them. CDR3 residues: CASTKRAGKATEAFF. The CDR3 DNA reads TGTGCCAGCACCAAACGCGCAGGGAAAGCCACTGAAGCTTTCTTT.

On this clonotype: This could be a read error, since a much larger clone is one nucleotide away. The J gene is TRBJ2-5, the V gene TRBV2; D perhaps matches TRBD2 (7 bases). This CDR3 spans 17 amino acids. V lost 7 bases and J lost 2, with 23 bases in between. Germline V gives CDR1 SNHLY, CDR2 FYNNEI. The CDR3 nucleotides read TGTGCCAGCAATGAGCCCCCTGCGGGGGCCTTGCAAGAGACCCAGTACTTC. Amino acid sequence: CASNEPPAGALQETQYF.

This clonotype was detected ten times or more. The V call is TRBV7-9, the J call TRBJ1-4; no definite D call. CDR1 is SEHNR and CDR2 is FQNEAQ in the germline V gene (reference sequence). The CDR3 spans 12 residues. Deletions cut 3 bases from V and 2 bases from J, with 1 base between. Here the CDR3 DNA reads TGTGCCAGCAGCTTTACTAATGAAAAACTGTTTTTT. This sequence encodes CASSFTNEKLFF.

In regard to this clonotype: At one end, the junction sequence differs from germline, possibly due to a read error. The DNA for the CDR3 is TGTGCCAGCAGTTCAGGTCCTGAGGGGGAAAAACTGCTTTTT. This sequence encodes CASSSGPEGEKLLF. This sequence joins TRBV12-3 or TRBV12-4 and TRBJ1-4; weak D call: TRBD1 (6 bases). This CDR3 is 14 amino acids long.

This clonotype has just a few counts. The chain is built from TRBV4-2 and TRBJ2-5, with a weak D call TRBD1 (5 bases). The CDR3 has 16 residues. CDR1 and CDR2 (germline): LGHNA, YNFKEQ. V was cut by 2 bases and J by 4 bases, with 17 bases left in between. As DNA, the CDR3 is TGTGCCAGCAGCCAACGAAACACAGGCAGTTTAGAGACCCAGTACTTC. This translates into CASSQRNTGSLETQYF.

This clonotype was recorded many times. The chain links TRBV29-1 to TRBJ2-4; no definite D call. V was pared by 4 bases and J by 9 bases, with 10 bases between. Germline values: CDR1 SQVTM, CDR2 ANQGSEA. The CDR3 is 11 residues long. The CDR3: CSVVRIGIQYF. DNA of the CDR3: TGCAGCGTTGTCCGGATAGGCATTCAGTACTTC.

The V gene is TRBV27, the J gene TRBJ2-7; tentatively, D is TRBD1 or TRBD2 (7 bases each). Germline V gives CDR1 MNHEY, CDR2 SMNVEV (reference sequence). V lost 8 bases, J lost 1 base, and 18 bases lay in between. The CDR3 contains 15 residues. The CDR3 protein is CASGLGQALSYEQYF. CDR3 in DNA: TGTGCCAGCGGACTAGGACAGGCCCTATCCTACGAGCAGTACTTC.

V and J are TRBV7-8 and TRBJ2-7; 8 bases map to TRBD1. The junction had 10 bases not matched to a gene; V was cut back by 0 bases and J by 0 bases. The CDR3 spans 18 residues. CDR1 is SGHVS, CDR2 FQNEAQ, per germline. This CDR3 reads CASSLADRVERSSYEQYF. For the CDR3, the DNA is TGTGCCAGCAGCTTAGCGGACAGGGTAGAAAGAAGCTCCTACGAGCAGTACTTC. Full variable domain (outside the CDR3, taken from reference TRBV7-8 and TRBJ2-7): GAGVSQSPRYKVAKRGQDVALRCDPISGHVSLFWYQQALGQGPEFLTYFQNEAQLDKSGLPSDRFFAERPEGSVSTLKIQRTQQEDSAVYLCASSLADRVERSSYEQYFGPGTRLTVT.

In this sample, this clonotype turned up many times. This chain links TRBV7-9 with TRBJ2-6, with unresolved D. Germline V gene lookup returns CDR1 SEHNR and CDR2 FQNEAQ (reference sequence). Trimming took off 4 bases at V and 5 bases at J, with 6 bases between the two ends. The CDR3 covers 13 residues. The CDR3 DNA sequence: TGTGCCAGCAGCTCCGTCTGGGCCAACGTCCTGACTTTC. Translation: CASSSVWANVLTF.

A remark on this clonotype: The CDR3 ends on some other residue instead of the conserved phenylalanine or tryptophan, so this is likely a read error. The genes are TRBV7-6 and TRBJ1-2; D remains ambiguous. Trimming cost V 6 bases and J 3 bases, with 23 bases left between them. CDR1 and CDR2 from the germline V gene are SGHVS and FNYEAQ. The CDR3 runs to 17 residues. The CDR3 loop is CASSPNVLLSIDYGYTI. The CDR3 DNA is TGTGCCAGCAGTCCCAACGTGCTACTCTCTATCGACTATGGCTACACCATC.